These 23 T cell receptor beta chains share one sample of origin, sequenced in a study of CD8 T cells in ankylosing spondylitis. TCRdb called the 5' RACE reads again in MiXCR, with one record for every CDR3 protein. The repertoire holds approximately 500,000 distinct CDR3 sequences, with more than 9.5% as singletons. Their target antigens are unknown. Study-wide findings and caveats: One TCR beta motif, made up of 7 or 8 highly homologous variants, appeared characteristic of ankylosing spondylitis blood.

The sample taken for sequencing was blood, either unsorted or a sorted T cell fraction (not recorded which). The receptors shown here come from a male donor with ankylosing spondylitis.

The CDR3: CASSVRPGTGELFF. The CDR3, as DNA: TGTGCCAGCAGTGTTCGTCCAGGCACCGGGGAGCTGTTTTTT. This chain uses TRBV2 with TRBJ2-2; the D is unclear. CDR1 is SNHLY and CDR2 is FYNNEI in the germline V gene. V lost 4 bases, J lost 4 bases, and 10 bases lay in between. This CDR3 is 14 amino acids long.

The chain uses TRBV20-1 and TRBJ1-2, with 7 nucleotides matching TRBD1. Germline CDR1 is DFQATT and CDR2 is SNEGSKA (reference sequence). The CDR3 spans 12 residues. J was trimmed by 6 bases and V by 4 bases; bases with no gene match: 5. The CDR3, as DNA: TGCAGTGCTAACAGGGGTTATGATGGCTACACCTTC. It specifies CSANRGYDGYTF.

This clonotype was found a few times. CDR3 protein: CASSQDWASGRFDNEQFF. The CDR3 bases are TGTGCCAGCAGCCAAGATTGGGCGAGCGGGAGATTCGACAATGAGCAGTTCTTC. V gene TRBV14 combines with J gene TRBJ2-1, with 8 bases matching TRBD2. V lost 0 bases and J lost 5; bases outside the gene matches: 12. Germline V CDR1 and CDR2: SGHDN, FVKESK. The CDR3 is 18 residues long.

This clonotype showed up just a few times. The V call is TRBV5-1, the J call TRBJ2-2, with 9 nucleotides matching TRBD1. The V gene's germline CDR1 is SGHRS and CDR2 YFSETQ. The trim removed 4 bases at V and 7 bases at J, leaving 8 bases unmatched. The CDR3 length is 15 residues. The CDR3 sequence: CASSPRTGVGGELFF. In nucleotides, the CDR3 is TGCGCCAGCAGCCCTCGGACAGGGGTAGGCGGGGAGCTGTTTTTT.

This clonotype turned up a few times. The chain recombines TRBV4-1 with TRBJ1-4; D may be TRBD1 (5 bases). This CDR3 region has 16 residues. V shed 4 bases and J shed 0 bases, with 12 bases lying between them. Germline CDR1 MGHRA, CDR2 YSYEKL. This CDR3 is CASSRTSGATNEKLFF. CDR3 bases: TGCGCCAGCAGCCGGACATCGGGGGCAACTAATGAAAAACTGTTTTTT.

The chain has TRBV5-1 and TRBJ2-7; D gene uncertain. Trimming stripped 3 bases from V and 5 bases from J, with 9 bases between. In germline, CDR1 is SGHRS, CDR2 YFSETQ. The CDR3 is 12 amino acids. In nucleotides, the CDR3 is TGCGCCAGCAGCTCGGAGCTCAACGAGCAGTACTTC. Its protein is CASSSELNEQYF.

This clonotype was detected a few times. V is TRBV7-9 and J is TRBJ2-7; D not certain. Germline CDR1 reads SEHNR; CDR2 reads FQNEAQ (reference sequence). The germline V and J ends were trimmed by 2 bases and 2 bases, with 7 bases remaining between them. This CDR3 has 13 residues. The CDR3 DNA follows: TGTGCCAGCAGCTTATCCGGCACCTACGAGCAGTACGTC. Its translation: CASSLSGTYEQYV.

This sequence joins TRBV20-1 and TRBJ2-3; D is uncertain. The CDR3 length is 14 residues. Germline assignment: CDR1 DFQATT and CDR2 SNEGSKA (reference sequence). V was pared by 3 bases and J by 2 bases, with 12 bases between. The CDR3 DNA follows: TGCAGTGCTAGTGACGGCAGCCTCACAGATACGCAGTATTTT. Translating gives CSASDGSLTDTQYF.

The rearrangement uses TRBV12-3 or TRBV12-4 and TRBJ1-1; 8 bases map to TRBD1. V lost 5 bases and J lost 6; bases outside the gene matches: 14. There are 16 residues in the CDR3. The CDR3 here is CASSGGQEFHRAEAFF. The CDR3 DNA follows: TGTGCCAGCAGTGGGGGACAGGAATTTCATAGGGCTGAAGCTTTCTTT.

This clonotype was seen a handful of times. V is TRBV5-1 and J is TRBJ2-1, with D tentatively TRBD1 (6 bases). Trimming pared 5 bases from V and 5 bases from J, leaving 17 bases between. The CDR3 consists of 15 residues. In germline, CDR1 is SGHRS, CDR2 YFSETQ. In nucleotides, the CDR3 is TGCGCCAGCAGATTCCGGACAGACAGTAACAATGAGCAGTTCTTC. Amino acids: CASRFRTDSNNEQFF.

The chain couples TRBV9 to TRBJ2-7; 14 bases align to TRBD2. J gave up 1 base and V 2 bases, and 8 bases lay outside the gene matches. Germline V gene data show CDR1 as SGDLS and CDR2 as YYNGEE. CDR3 length equals 18 residues. The CDR3 here is CASSVGLAGGLLSYEQYF. CDR3 DNA sequence: TGTGCCAGCAGCGTCGGACTAGCGGGAGGCCTTCTGTCCTACGAGCAGTACTTC.

The V and J genes are TRBV2 and TRBJ1-6, with 7 bases matching TRBD1. Germline lookup yields CDR1 SNHLY and CDR2 FYNNEI. This CDR3 contains 15 residues. Trimming cost V 4 bases and J 7 bases; bases outside gene matches: 7. CDR3 nucleotides: TGTGCCAGCAGTGGACAGGGTGGAGAGAATTCACCCCTCCACTTT. Translation gives CASSGQGGENSPLHF.

In this sample, this clonotype turned up many times. This chain connects TRBV11-2 to TRBJ2-5; no clear D gene. Germline V gene lookup returns CDR1 SGHAT and CDR2 FQNNGV. The CDR3 contains 14 residues. V lost 1 base to trimming and J lost 1 base, with 7 bases between them. The CDR3 region has the DNA TGTGCCAGCAGCTTAGGGTTCTCCCAAGAGACCCAGTACTTC. Translated, it gives CASSLGFSQETQYF. The variable domain in full, with the rest retrieved from reference TRBV11-2 and TRBJ2-5, is EAGVAQSPRYKIIEKRQSVAFWCNPISGHATLYWYQQILGQGPKLLIQFQNNGVVDDSQLPKDRFSAERLKGVDSTLKIQPAKLEDSAVYLCASSLGFSQETQYFGPGTRLLVL.

This chain uses TRBV15 with TRBJ2-7; tentatively, D is TRBD2 (6 bases). Trimming cost V 3 bases and J 6 bases, with 12 bases left between them. The V gene's germline CDR1 is LNHNV and CDR2 YYDKDF (reference sequence). The CDR3 has 13 amino acids. The CDR3 bases are TGTGCCACCAGCAGGGATTGGGGGGTCGAGCAGTACGTC. Protein product: CATSRDWGVEQYV.

This clonotype showed up just a few times. The CDR3 nucleotides read TGTGCCAGCACCCCATTCAGCCAAGTCTACAATGAGCAGTTCTTC. Translation gives CASTPFSQVYNEQFF. V gene TRBV12-3 or TRBV12-4 combines with J gene TRBJ2-1, with D unresolved. V dropped 7 bases and J dropped 3 bases, with 16 bases sitting between them. The CDR3 runs to 15 residues.

In its sample, this clonotype was seen many times. The V call is TRBV10-1, the J call TRBJ2-5; D is possibly TRBD1 (6 bases). Germline V gene data show CDR1 as WNHNN and CDR2 as SYGVQD (reference sequence). Trimming cost V 0 bases and J 2 bases, with 16 bases left between them. There are 17 residues in the CDR3. CDR3 DNA: TGCGCCAGCAGTGAGTCGACTCTTAGGACAGCTCAAGAGACCCAGTACTTC. The encoded protein is CASSESTLRTAQETQYF.

This chain uses TRBV21-1 with TRBJ2-2; the table names TRBD1, a call not compared with the DNA. TRBV21-1 is shown as a pseudogene. The CDR3 has 15 amino acids. CDR3 residues: CASSDPGQATGELFF. Here the CDR3 DNA reads TGTGCCAGCAGCGACCCGGGACAGGCCACCGGGGAGCTGTTTTTT.

The gene calls are TRBV3-1 and TRBJ2-1; D possibly uses TRBD1 or TRBD2 (6 bases each). V was cut by 4 bases and J by 9 bases, with 16 bases left in between. This CDR3 has 14 amino acids. The V gene's germline CDR1 is LGHDT and CDR2 YNNKEL (reference sequence). The CDR3 DNA reads as TGTGCCAGCAGCCCGAGGGGGACTGACGGTGAGCAGTTCTTC. Protein: CASSPRGTDGEQFF.

This clonotype was counted only a few times. The rearrangement links TRBV7-2 to TRBJ2-5; 11 positions agree with TRBD2. V was pared by 2 bases and J by 5 bases, with 7 bases of the junction left unmatched. The CDR3 consists of 16 residues. The germline CDR1 and CDR2 sequences are SGHTA and FQGNSA. Written as DNA, the CDR3 is TGTGCCAGCAGCTTAAGTTTAGCGGGAGGGCCGGAGACCCAGTACTTC. Encoded protein: CASSLSLAGGPETQYF. Using reference TRBV7-2 and TRBJ2-5 for the parts outside the CDR3, the full variable domain is GAGVSQSPSNKVTEKGKDVELRCDPISGHTALYWYRQSLGQGLEFLIYFQGNSAPDKSGLPSDRFSAERTGGSVSTLTIQRTQQEDSAVYLCASSLSLAGGPETQYFGPGTRLLVL.

The V call is TRBV29-1, the J call TRBJ2-5; D is tentatively TRBD1 or TRBD2 (7 bases each). Germline-derived CDR1 and CDR2 are SQVTM and ANQGSEA. This CDR3 comprises 14 residues. Trimming pared 7 bases from V and 2 bases from J, leaving 17 bases between. The CDR3 bases are TGCAGCGGCAGACTAGCAGGGGGGCAAGAGACCCAGTACTTC. It translates to CSGRLAGGQETQYF.

The chain couples TRBV6-2 or TRBV6-3 to TRBJ1-1; D is ambiguous. CDR1 and CDR2 from the germline V gene are MNHEY and SVGEGT. Trimming took off 6 bases at V and 1 base at J, with 9 bases between the two ends. The CDR3 runs to 13 residues. CDR3 in amino acids: CASRVTQNTEAFF. The DNA for the CDR3 is TGTGCCAGCAGGGTAACACAGAACACTGAAGCTTTCTTT.

This clonotype was counted between two and nine times. V gene TRBV5-1 combines with J gene TRBJ2-7; TRBD2 might be the D (6 bases). Trimming pared 0 bases from V and 2 bases from J, leaving 12 bases between. The germline CDR1 and CDR2 sequences are SGHRS and YFSETQ. The CDR3 spans 15 residues. The CDR3 region has the DNA TGCGCCAGCAGCTTGGACGGGGGAGATACCTACGAGCAGTACTTC. Its protein product is CASSLDGGDTYEQYF.

This clonotype was recorded a few times. The chain links TRBV30 to TRBJ2-7; 8 nucleotides match TRBD2. J lost 2 bases, V lost 0 bases, and 6 bases had no gene match. Germline V gives CDR1 GTSNPN, CDR2 SVGIG (reference sequence). There are 15 residues in the CDR3. The CDR3 sequence is CAWSVRGLATYEQYF. CDR3 DNA sequence: TGTGCCTGGAGTGTAAGAGGACTAGCTACCTACGAGCAGTACTTC. The variable domain in full, completed from reference TRBV30 and TRBJ2-7, reads SQTIHQWPATLVQPVGSPLSLECTVEGTSNPNLYWYRQAAGRGLQLLFYSVGIGQISSEVPQNLSASRPQDRQFILSSKKLLLSDSGFYLCAWSVRGLATYEQYFGPGTRLTVT.